These 21 T cell receptor beta chains were sequenced from one sample in a study of CD8 T cells in ankylosing spondylitis. One entry per CDR3 protein results from TCRdb running MiXCR on the 5' RACE reads. The table lists over 150,000 distinct CDR3 sequences, 15% to 20% of them singletons. Specimen: blood, either unsorted or a sorted T cell fraction (not recorded which). Source of these receptors: a male donor aged 5-30 years with ankylosing spondylitis or in good health (not recorded which).

The table lists this clonotype with many counts. The gene calls are TRBV5-1 and TRBJ2-7; maybe TRBD1 (6 bases). Between the trimmed V and J ends, which lost 4 bases and 5 bases, there was a span of 19 bases. CDR3 length equals 15 residues. Per germline, CDR1 SGHRS and CDR2 YFSETQ. The chain's CDR3 is CASSPVAKQGHEQYF. As DNA, the CDR3 is TGCGCCAGCAGCCCCGTTGCCAAACAGGGACACGAGCAGTACTTC.

This clonotype was observed many times. This chain connects TRBV6-5 to TRBJ2-5, with 8 bases aligning to TRBD2. CDR1 is MNHEY, CDR2 SVGAGI, per germline. This CDR3 is 13 amino acids long. After removal of 7 bases from V and 4 bases from J, the junction contained 5 bases not matched to a gene. CDR3 nucleotides: TGTGCCAGCACTCGGGGGGGTATAGAGACCCAGTACTTC. This gives the protein CASTRGGIETQYF.

This clonotype showed up many times. The chain uses TRBV29-1 and TRBJ1-2; the match to TRBD1 covers 8 bases. V lost 8 bases to trimming and J lost 7 bases; unmatched junction nucleotides: 9. The CDR3 has 12 amino acids. Germline CDR1 is SQVTM and CDR2 is ANQGSEA. This CDR3 reads CSLPDRGSGYTF. The CDR3 bases are TGCAGCTTACCAGACAGGGGTAGTGGCTACACCTTC.

The CDR3 spells CAIRSSGSFAGELFF. The CDR3 DNA reads as TGTGCCATCAGAAGTAGCGGGAGCTTTGCCGGGGAGCTGTTTTTT. This chain uses TRBV10-3 with TRBJ2-2; 9 nucleotides agree with TRBD2. Trimming took 6 bases from V and 6 from J; bases not matched to a gene: 8. The CDR3 is 15 residues long. Germline lookup yields CDR1 ENHRY and CDR2 SYGVKD.

This clonotype was recorded at least ten times. The chain is built from TRBV7-2 and TRBJ2-7; the match to TRBD1 covers 11 bases. V shed 5 bases, J shed 3 bases, and the junction held 3 bases outside the gene matches. The germline gives CDR1 SGHTA, CDR2 FQGNSA. This CDR3 spans 14 amino acids. Here the CDR3 reads CASSVGQGVYEQYF. CDR3 DNA sequence: TGTGCCAGCAGCGTGGGACAGGGGGTCTACGAGCAGTACTTC.

This clonotype appeared many times. The rearrangement joins TRBV7-2 to TRBJ2-5; TRBD1 is a possible D gene (6 bases). Trimming stripped 3 bases from V and 4 bases from J, with 9 bases between. The germline gives CDR1 SGHTA, CDR2 FQGNSA. The CDR3 length is 13 residues. The CDR3 DNA reads as TGTGCCAGCAGCTTGGGCAGGGGAGAGACCCAGTACTTC. Its translation is CASSLGRGETQYF.

This clonotype was seen many times. The V and J genes are TRBV14 and TRBJ2-3; D is undetermined. Germline V gene lookup returns CDR1 SGHDN and CDR2 FVKESK. Trimming took off 4 bases at V and 6 bases at J, with 8 bases between the two ends. This CDR3 spans 12 amino acids. In DNA form, the CDR3 reads TGTGCCAGCAGCCCGGGCTGGGATACGCAGTATTTT. This sequence encodes CASSPGWDTQYF.

This clonotype was counted at least ten times. The rearrangement uses TRBV12-3 or TRBV12-4 and TRBJ1-3; D is possibly TRBD1 (6 bases). CDR3 length: 15 amino acids. V was pared by 6 bases and J by 2 bases, with 14 bases between. In nucleotides, the CDR3 is TGTGCCAGCAGCTCGACGACAGGCCCTGGAAACACCATATATTTT. This sequence encodes CASSSTTGPGNTIYF.

The sample holds many counts of this clonotype. The V call is TRBV20-1, the J call TRBJ1-4, with 10 bases identical to TRBD1. The CDR3 contains 14 residues. Germline assignment: CDR1 DFQATT and CDR2 SNEGSKA (reference sequence). V lost 3 bases and J lost 7; bases outside the gene matches: 5. The CDR3 sequence: CSASPGTGVEKLFF. In nucleotides, the CDR3 is TGCAGTGCTAGTCCCGGGACAGGGGTTGAAAAACTGTTTTTT.

This clonotype showed up many times. The chain links TRBV10-3 to TRBJ2-3; 11 positions agree with TRBD1. The CDR3 runs 13 residues. In germline, CDR1 is ENHRY, CDR2 SYGVKD. V was pared by 8 bases and J by 3 bases, with 1 base of the junction left unmatched. CDR3 protein: CAIGQGATDTQYF. CDR3 nucleotides: TGTGCCATCGGACAGGGGGCTACAGATACGCAGTATTTT.

The table lists this clonotype with a few counts. CDR3 in DNA: TGCAGTGAAAGGGTCGCCGATACGCAGTATTTT. Translating gives CSERVADTQYF. The chain combines TRBV20-1 with TRBJ2-3; D is undetermined. This CDR3 has 11 amino acids. Germline V gene sequence: CDR1 DFQATT, CDR2 SNEGSKA (reference sequence). The V end lost 7 bases, the J end lost 6 bases, and 11 bases lay between the germline ends.

This clonotype was recorded many times. The chain combines TRBV27 with TRBJ2-1; 9 bases are shared with TRBD1. The CDR3 is made up of 14 amino acids. Per the germline V gene, CDR1 is MNHEY and CDR2 is SMNVEV (reference sequence). The ends lost 7 bases at V and 1 base at J; junction bases unmatched: 2. CDR3 in DNA: TGTGCCAGCAACGGACAGGGGTCCTACAATGAGCAGTTCTTC. Translated, it gives CASNGQGSYNEQFF.

This clonotype has a count of ten or more. The J gene is TRBJ2-6, the V gene TRBV7-6; tentatively, D is TRBD2 (6 bases). Germline loops: CDR1 SGHVS, CDR2 FNYEAQ. Deletions cut 1 base from V and 4 bases from J, with 26 bases between. There are 21 residues in the CDR3. The CDR3 spells CASSLGPPGAGQGSGANVLTF. DNA of the CDR3: TGTGCCAGCAGCTTAGGTCCCCCAGGAGCGGGCCAAGGGTCCGGGGCCAACGTCCTGACTTTC.

This clonotype was counted at least ten times. The chain joins TRBV24-1 to TRBJ2-5; D is unresolved. V was clipped by 2 bases and J by 4 bases, with 4 bases between them. The V gene's germline CDR1 is KGHDR and CDR2 SFDVKD. This CDR3 contains 12 residues. The CDR3 spells CATSDYGETQYF. The CDR3 DNA sequence: TGTGCCACCAGTGATTACGGAGAGACCCAGTACTTC.

This clonotype was recorded at least ten times. The chain is built from TRBV28 and TRBJ2-3, with no clear D. Per germline, CDR1 MDHEN and CDR2 SYDVKM. The germline V and J ends were trimmed by 2 bases and 0 bases, with 6 bases remaining between them. This CDR3 has 14 amino acids. The CDR3 DNA follows: TGTGCCAGCAGTTTAGTACAGAGCACAGATACGCAGTATTTT. It encodes CASSLVQSTDTQYF.

This clonotype was seen many times. The gene calls are TRBV18 and TRBJ1-1, with D hard to call. V lost 8 bases and J 2 bases, leaving 12 bases between the germline ends. The CDR3 totals 13 residues. Germline assignment: CDR1 KGHSH and CDR2 LQKENI. CDR3 protein: CASRPGLNTEAFF. As DNA, the CDR3 is TGTGCCAGCCGACCGGGCCTTAACACTGAAGCTTTCTTT.

This clonotype was seen more than once but under ten times. The chain has TRBV29-1 and TRBJ2-3, with 8 bases matching TRBD2. The CDR3 runs 13 residues. Per the germline V gene, CDR1 is SQVTM and CDR2 is ANQGSEA. J was trimmed by 5 bases and V by 5 bases; bases with no gene match: 6. The CDR3 nucleotides read TGCAGCGTTTCCGGGAGGGCCAGAGATACGCAGTATTTT. Translation: CSVSGRARDTQYF.

This clonotype was recorded at least ten times. The chain combines TRBV18 with TRBJ2-7; D gene ambiguous. Germline-derived CDR1 and CDR2 are KGHSH and LQKENI. The CDR3 is made up of 12 amino acids. V was shortened by 3 bases and J by 0 bases, with 3 bases between the two germline ends. DNA of the CDR3: TGTGCCAGCTCACCGGCCTCCTACGAGCAGTACTTC. As protein: CASSPASYEQYF.

This clonotype was picked up many times. The gene calls are TRBV5-1 and TRBJ2-5; D call uncertain. This CDR3 region has 15 residues. Germline loops: CDR1 SGHRS, CDR2 YFSETQ. The ends were cut back, 3 bases at V and 0 bases at J, with 12 bases in the middle. The CDR3 is CASSSLRTDQETQYF. The CDR3 region has the DNA TGCGCCAGCAGCTCACTTAGGACGGACCAAGAGACCCAGTACTTC. The entire variable domain, with the rest obtained from reference TRBV5-1 and TRBJ2-5, is as follows: KAGVTQTPRYLIKTRGQQVTLSCSPISGHRSVSWYQQTPGQGLQFLFEYFSETQRNKGNFPGRFSGRQFSNSRSEMNVSTLELGDSALYLCASSSLRTDQETQYFGPGTRLLVL.

The table lists this clonotype with a few counts. The chain links TRBV19 to TRBJ2-6, with a possible D match to TRBD2 (5 bases). The germline CDR1 and CDR2 sequences are LNHDA and SQIVND (reference sequence). Trimming pared 9 bases from V and 4 bases from J, leaving 13 bases between. The CDR3 length is 14 residues. DNA for the CDR3: TGTGCCAGCCACCCACCGGGGGGGGCCAACGTCCTGACTTTC. It translates to CASHPPGGANVLTF.

This clonotype was counted at least ten times. This chain connects TRBV12-3 or TRBV12-4 to TRBJ2-5; possible D gene TRBD2, 5 bases. V gave up 3 bases and J gave up 5 bases, with 16 bases separating them. The CDR3 spans 15 residues. CDR3 region: CASSFGSGRGETQYF. The CDR3 region has the DNA TGTGCCAGCAGTTTTGGGTCAGGCCGCGGGGAGACCCAGTACTTC.